A single sample is the source of the 16 T cell receptor beta chains below, sequenced in a study of sequential checkpoint blockade in melanoma (dated by TCRdb to between 2018 and 2021). This sample's treatment or condition label indicates: randomized to nivolumab then ipilimumab (arm A) or the reverse (arm B). Library preparation was by the immunoSEQ multiplex PCR assay. In its TCRdb copy, this immuneACCESS table keeps in-frame sequences only and misses some clones. Where compared with another copy, unresolved V genes explain less than half of these, and the others have no known cause. Present in this sample are 31,000 or so clones, around 88% of which were seen just once. The ten largest account for around 23% of the sample. This material consisted of CD8+ T cells sorted from blood (inferred from file names), taken from a patient given nivolumab and ipilimumab in sequence. The receptors stem from a human donor with melanoma.

J is TRBJ2-3 and V is TRBV18, with D maybe TRBD2 (5 bases). V lost 6 bases, J lost 1 base, and 11 bases lay in between. Looked up from germline, CDR1 is KGHSH and CDR2 is LQKENI. There are 14 residues in the CDR3. The DNA of the CDR3 is TGTGCCAGCTCTAACCGGCGGGGCACAGATACGCAGTATTTT. This sequence encodes CASSNRRGTDTQYF.

The V and J genes are TRBV4-1 and TRBJ1-2, with D possibly being TRBD1 (6 bases). CDR3 length: 16 residues. Germline-derived CDR1 and CDR2 are MGHRA and YSYEKL. V was trimmed by 1 base and J by 8 bases, leaving 20 bases between them. CDR3: CASSQVWGTFKRGYTF. CDR3 nucleotides: TGCGCCAGCAGCCAAGTTTGGGGGACATTCAAACGGGGCTACACCTTC.

The chain links TRBV30 to TRBJ1-1; no clear D. Germline V lookup: CDR1 GTSNPN, CDR2 SVGIG (reference sequence). The CDR3 is made up of 11 amino acids. V shed 2 bases and J shed 4 bases, with 5 bases lying between them. CDR3 sequence (DNA): TGTGCCTGGAGTCGGGGCACTGAAGCTTTCTTT. This gives the protein CAWSRGTEAFF.

This rearrangement joins TRBV4-2 to TRBJ1-2, with a tentative D call TRBD1 (6 bases). V lost 0 bases and J lost 5, with 10 bases in between. The CDR3 is made up of 14 amino acids. The germline CDR1 and CDR2 sequences are LGHNA and YNFKEQ. The CDR3, as DNA: TGTGCCAGCAGCCAAGATCGGACAGCTTATGGCTACACCTTC. Its protein product is CASSQDRTAYGYTF.

The V call is TRBV4-3, the J call TRBJ1-5, with D unresolved. Germline CDR1 is LGHNA and CDR2 is YSLEER. Trimming took 4 bases from V and 1 from J, leaving 8 bases between them. The CDR3 has 14 residues. The CDR3 coding sequence is TGCGCCAGCAGCCCCGGGGTGAGCAATCAGCCCCAGCATTTT. Protein sequence: CASSPGVSNQPQHF.

This chain connects TRBV7-9 to TRBJ1-2; D might be TRBD1 (6 bases). CDR1 SEHNR and CDR2 FQNEAQ come from the germline V gene (reference sequence). CDR3 length: 14 residues. Trimming pared 8 bases from V and 8 bases from J, leaving 21 bases between. The CDR3 region has the DNA TGTGCCAGCCGGATGACAGGATCCCCCTGGGGCTACACCTTC. Its protein product is CASRMTGSPWGYTF. The full variable domain, its missing parts supplied by reference TRBV7-9 and TRBJ1-2, is DTGVSQNPRHKITKRGQNVTFRCDPISEHNRLYWYRQTLGQGPEFLTYFQNEAQLEKSRLLSDRFSAERPKGSFSTLEIQRTEQGDSAMYLCASRMTGSPWGYTFGSGTRLTVV.

J is TRBJ2-1 and V is TRBV27, with D maybe TRBD1 (11 bases). The CDR3 sequence is 19 residues long. Trimming pared 6 bases from V and 9 bases from J, leaving 33 bases between. Germline CDR1 reads MNHEY; CDR2 reads SMNVEV (reference sequence). DNA of the CDR3: TGTGCCAGCAGCTGGAATGGACAGGGGGCCAGACTAGCGGGCTTTGAGCAGTTCTTC. Its protein product is CASSWNGQGARLAGFEQFF.

This clone was observed a few times. This sequence joins TRBV7-2 and TRBJ2-3; 11 nucleotides agree with TRBD2. The germline V gene has CDR1 SGHTA and CDR2 FQGNSA. With V trimmed by 4 bases and J by 2 bases, 5 bases remained unmatched. The CDR3 runs 16 residues. In nucleotides, the CDR3 is TGTGCCAGCAGCTCCCTAGCGGGGGGCTACACAGATACGCAGTATTTT. This translates into CASSSLAGGYTDTQYF.

This chain uses TRBV7-6 with TRBJ2-7; no clear D. The germline V and J ends were trimmed by 5 bases and 2 bases, with 10 bases remaining between them. The length of the CDR3 is 13 residues. Germline-derived CDR1 and CDR2 are SGHVS and FNYEAQ. This CDR3 is CASSLDTTYEQYF. DNA for the CDR3: TGTGCCAGCAGCCTAGACACAACCTACGAGCAGTACTTC.

V is TRBV15 and J is TRBJ1-2; possibly TRBD1 for D (6 bases). Trimming shortened V by 0 bases and J by 0 bases, and 11 bases separated the two germline ends. This CDR3 is 16 amino acids long. CDR1 and CDR2 (germline): LNHNV, YYDKDF (reference sequence). Written as DNA, the CDR3 is TGTGCCACCAGCAGAGACCTGGGACACTCTAACTATGGCTACACCTTC. Its protein is CATSRDLGHSNYGYTF.

The rearrangement joins TRBV4-1 to TRBJ1-3; D is unresolved. Germline CDR1 and CDR2: MGHRA and YSYEKL. V was pared by 3 bases and J by 0 bases, with 15 bases between. The CDR3 extends over 17 amino acids. The CDR3 protein is CASSQKRVENSGNTIYF. The CDR3 bases are TGCGCCAGCAGCCAGAAGAGGGTCGAAAACTCTGGAAACACCATATATTTT.

The rearrangement joins TRBV7-6 to TRBJ2-3, with 11 nucleotides matching TRBD2. The length of the CDR3 is 16 residues. Germline CDR1 and CDR2: SGHVS and FNYEAQ. The V segment lost 4 bases and the J segment 4 bases; nucleotides outside the gene matches: 7. This CDR3 is CASSSLTSGSADTQYF. For the CDR3, the DNA is TGTGCCAGCAGCTCCCTAACTAGCGGGAGTGCAGATACGCAGTATTTT.

The rearrangement joins TRBV9 to TRBJ2-3; a possible D gene is TRBD2 (6 bases). Germline V CDR1 and CDR2: SGDLS, YYNGEE. This CDR3 spans 16 amino acids. V was cut by 0 bases and J by 0 bases, with 11 bases left in between. CDR3: CASSVGGRGSTDTQYF. The CDR3, as DNA: TGTGCCAGCAGCGTAGGTGGGCGGGGTAGCACAGATACGCAGTATTTT. The full variable domain, in which reference TRBV9 and TRBJ2-3 provide the parts outside the CDR3, is DSGVTQTPKHLITATGQRVTLRCSPRSGDLSVYWYQQSLDQGLQFLIQYYNGEERAKGNILERFSAQQFPDLHSELNLSSLELGDSALYFCASSVGGRGSTDTQYFGPGTRLTVL.

This clone came up once. This chain joins TRBV29-1 and TRBJ2-1; 8 nucleotides match TRBD1. V gave up 4 bases and J gave up 9 bases; unmatched junction bases: 8. The CDR3 covers 13 residues. In germline, CDR1 is SQVTM, CDR2 ANQGSEA. The CDR3 region is CSVVGQGSVEQFF. CDR3 DNA: TGCAGCGTTGTTGGACAGGGTTCTGTTGAGCAGTTCTTC.

Of note for this clone: At the DNA level, this CDR3 is encoded by other sequences in the same sample as well. The chain carries TRBV7-2 and TRBJ2-1; TRBD2 agrees at 12 bases. Per the germline V gene, CDR1 is SGHTA and CDR2 is FQGNSA. This CDR3 has 15 amino acids. With V trimmed by 5 bases and J by 7 bases, 6 bases remained unmatched. The CDR3 reads CASSVTSGSGNEQFF. The CDR3 DNA follows: TGTGCCAGCAGCGTGACTAGCGGGAGTGGGAATGAGCAGTTCTTC.

The V gene is TRBV9, the J gene TRBJ1-2; D gene unclear. The CDR3 extends over 11 amino acids. Per the germline V gene, CDR1 is SGDLS and CDR2 is YYNGEE. The ends were cut back, 3 bases at V and 4 bases at J, with 4 bases in the middle. CDR3 sequence (DNA): TGTGCCAGCAGCGCCGGCTATGGCTACACCTTC. Translating gives CASSAGYGYTF.